This TCR beta chain appears in the sequencing data of a study of molecular identifiers for immune sequencing clone quantification. CDR3 length: 12 residues. Germline V CDR1 and CDR2: SEHNR, FQNEAQ (reference sequence). V was pared by 4 bases and J by 6 bases, with 10 bases between. Library preparation followed earlier protocols using designated TCR primers. TCRdb analysed the PCR reads with MiXCR anew, one entry per CDR3 protein. The sample holds approximately 630,000 distinct CDR3 sequences, 25% seen once. Overall study findings and caveats: Barcodes shared by identical TCR molecules could lead to underestimated sizes of highly expanded clones.

A note on this clonotype: What it recognizes is unknown. A much larger clone differs from this one at a single base, so this may be a read error.

This receptor was taken from a human donor in good health. Some libraries in this study had Jurkat cell RNA spiked in. The rearrangement uses TRBV7-9 and TRBJ2-7; no firm D call. Sequencing was performed on naive CD8+ T cells from blood, with Jurkat cell RNA spiked in. Subset in this sample: FACS-sorted CD8+CD4-CCR7+CD45RA+ naive T cells. Written as DNA, the CDR3 is TGTGCCAGCAGCTACGGACGAGCCGAGCAGTACTTC. This codes for CASSYGRAEQYF.